This T cell receptor beta chain is from a study of T-cell reconstitution after alpha-beta-depleted transplantation in children. Preparation of the TCRbeta library used unique molecular identifiers. One entry per CDR3 protein, called by TCRdb with MiXCR from the PCR reads. This table holds about 240,000 distinct CDR3 sequences, approximately 12% found once. After removal of 4 bases from V and 5 bases from J, the junction contained 12 bases not matched to a gene. The CDR3 covers 16 residues. Germline loops: CDR1 SGHRS, CDR2 YFSETQ. This clonotype was seen repeatedly, ten times or more. The chain has TRBV5-1 and TRBJ1-1; 9 positions match TRBD1. The material was PBMCs from the stem cell graft donor, obtained from the stem cell graft. The clonotype originates from a human donor who donated a stem cell graft to a child with acute lymphoblastic leukemia. CDR3 sequence reads: CASSLGQGGVTTEAFF. The DNA of the CDR3 is TGCGCCAGCAGCCTGGGACAGGGAGGCGTAACGACTGAAGCTTTCTTT.